This entry lists 32 T cell receptor beta chains sequenced from one sample in a study of human T cells and chemical hapten exposure (dated by TCRdb to 2020 to 2023). The meaning of the sample's time point label: patch test 3, about 24 weeks after DPC sensitization. Interpreted using the paper, the treatment or condition label stands for: therapeutic diphenylcyclopropenone sensitization with weekly scalp DPC. The protocol used for the library was RACE. Sequencing took place on a NextSeq 500. Using fastp trimming at Q25 and MiXCR clonotype assembly, TCRdb reanalyzed the public sequencing data and kept in-frame beta chains. Rows with a matching CDR3 protein are joined into one entry that keeps the most common DNA and genes. The sample records around 130,000 distinct CDR3 sequences, around 11% of which are singletons. The ten largest make up over 2% of the sample. The source was whole blood, collected in connection with sensitization to the hapten diphenylcyclopropenone (DPC). Source of these receptors: a woman aged 50 to 60 with alopecia areata. Some clones in this sample may be carry-over from other donors' samples.

This chain links TRBV15 with TRBJ1-4; the match to TRBD1 covers 8 bases. The germline gives CDR1 LNHNV, CDR2 YYDKDF (reference sequence). V trimming: 3 bases; J trimming: 7 bases; junction bases outside the gene matches: 7. The CDR3 contains 15 residues. Here the CDR3 DNA reads TGTGCCACCAGCAGTACCCCGGGACAGGTTGAAAAACTGTTTTTT. Its protein is CATSSTPGQVEKLFF.

The chain links TRBV9 to TRBJ1-1; the match to TRBD1 covers 7 bases. Germline V gene lookup returns CDR1 SGDLS and CDR2 YYNGEE. Trimming removed 10 bases from V and 4 bases from J; junction bases left unmatched: 10. The CDR3 runs 13 residues. Written as DNA, the CDR3 is TGTGCCTCAGGGGCAGGGGGTGGCACTGAAGCTTTCTTT. Its translation is CASGAGGGTEAFF. The full variable domain, in which reference TRBV9 and TRBJ1-1 provide the parts outside the CDR3, is DSGVTQTPKHLITATGQRVTLRCSPRSGDLSVYWYQQSLDQGLQFLIQYYNGEERAKGNILERFSAQQFPDLHSELNLSSLELGDSALYFCASGAGGGTEAFFGQGTRLTVV.

The chain combines TRBV29-1 with TRBJ1-2; TRBD1 matches 7 bases. Unmatched junction bases numbered 9, after V lost 3 bases and J lost 8 bases. This CDR3 comprises 13 residues. Germline CDR1 reads SQVTM; CDR2 reads ANQGSEA. CDR3 DNA sequence: TGCAGCGTTGACAGCAGGGGGAGAGGAGGCTACACCTTC. Amino acids: CSVDSRGRGGYTF.

The sample holds many counts of this clonotype. The J gene is TRBJ2-7, the V gene TRBV29-1; tentatively, D is TRBD1 (5 bases). The germline V gene encodes CDR1 SQVTM and CDR2 ANQGSEA. Between the trimmed V and J ends, which lost 4 bases and 4 bases, there was a span of 11 bases. CDR3 size: 12 residues. CDR3 nucleotides: TGCAGCGTTGGGCAGGGAAGGTACGAGCAGTACTTC. This gives the protein CSVGQGRYEQYF.

The rearrangement links TRBV2 to TRBJ2-5, with a weak D call TRBD2 (5 bases). CDR3 length equals 15 residues. Per germline, CDR1 SNHLY and CDR2 FYNNEI. V dropped 6 bases and J dropped 2 bases, with 16 bases sitting between them. CDR3 in amino acids: CASRNSRDLQETQYF. The CDR3 DNA follows: TGTGCCAGCAGGAACTCTCGGGATTTGCAAGAGACCCAGTACTTC.

This clonotype was detected ten times or more. V usage is TRBV6-6 and J usage is TRBJ2-7; 7 bases fit TRBD1. CDR1 and CDR2 (germline): MNHNY, SVGAGI (reference sequence). Germline trimming cut 4 bases from V and 3 bases from J; bases unmatched to any gene: 6. There are 14 residues in the CDR3. The CDR3 DNA reads as TGTGCCAGCAGTTCCGACAGGGCGCTCTACGAGCAGTACTTC. Its translation: CASSSDRALYEQYF.

This clonotype showed up just a few times. The chain joins TRBV21-1 to TRBJ2-7; the table's TRBD2 call for D was not verified on the DNA. TRBV21-1 is a pseudogene locus. This CDR3 contains 14 residues. CDR3 sequence: CASSKDIERNEQYF. In DNA form, the CDR3 reads TGTGCCAGCAGCAAAGATATCGAGCGGAACGAGCAGTACTTC.

This chain uses TRBV12-2 with TRBJ2-7; no DNA check was done on the table's D call, TRBD1. TRBV12-2 is a documented pseudogene. This CDR3 contains 14 residues. The CDR3 sequence is CASREQGALDEQYF. The DNA for the CDR3 is TGTGCAAGTCGCGAACAGGGGGCATTGGACGAGCAGTACTTC.

The table lists this clonotype with many counts. The chain employs TRBV6-1 and TRBJ1-2; D remains unclear. The length of the CDR3 is 14 residues. CDR1 and CDR2 (germline): MNHNS, SASEGT. V dropped 1 base and J dropped 0 bases, with 6 bases sitting between them. The CDR3 DNA reads as TGTGCCAGCAGTGAAGTCGGAACTAACTATGGCTACACCTTC. Protein product: CASSEVGTNYGYTF.

This clonotype was seen only a few times. V gene TRBV12-3 or TRBV12-4 combines with J gene TRBJ2-7; D may correspond to TRBD1 or TRBD2 (5 bases each). With 6 bases removed from V and 5 bases from J, the gap between germline ends came to 14 bases. The CDR3 is 13 amino acids. Here the CDR3 DNA reads TGTGCCAGCAGCCCCGGGGCCGGGGACGAGCAGTACTTC. Translated: CASSPGAGDEQYF.

This clonotype occurred many times. The chain couples TRBV4-2 to TRBJ2-1; D is perhaps TRBD2 (6 bases). Germline lookup yields CDR1 LGHNA and CDR2 YNFKEQ. V gave up 8 bases and J gave up 5 bases, with 10 bases separating them. The CDR3 length is 12 residues. CDR3 bases: TGTGCCAGCCGGGACTGGAACAATGAGCAGTTCTTC. It encodes CASRDWNNEQFF.

The V gene is TRBV5-4, the J gene TRBJ2-3; the match to TRBD2 covers 11 bases. Germline trimming cut 1 base from V and 2 bases from J; bases unmatched to any gene: 3. Germline CDR1 reads SGHNT; CDR2 reads YYREEE (reference sequence). This CDR3 has 16 amino acids. The CDR3 protein is CASSLKLAGVTDTQYF. Here the CDR3 DNA reads TGTGCCAGCAGCTTGAAACTAGCGGGAGTCACAGATACGCAGTATTTT.

The chain is built from TRBV27 and TRBJ1-2, with 10 bases aligning to TRBD1. The V segment lost 5 bases and the J segment 4 bases; nucleotides outside the gene matches: 10. The CDR3 extends over 16 amino acids. CDR1 MNHEY and CDR2 SMNVEV come from the germline V gene (reference sequence). CDR3 coding DNA: TGTGCCAGCAGTCTTATATTCGGGACAGGGGTCTATGGCTACACCTTC. Protein: CASSLIFGTGVYGYTF.

This clonotype was seen a few times. The chain couples TRBV5-1 to TRBJ2-7; D gene unclear. CDR1 and CDR2 from the germline V gene are SGHRS and YFSETQ. The CDR3 has 12 amino acids. V shed 7 bases and J shed 1 base, with 9 bases lying between them. The CDR3 protein is CASGTESYEQYF. Written as DNA, the CDR3 is TGCGCCAGCGGAACAGAGTCCTACGAGCAGTACTTC.

There are a few counts of this clonotype. The chain employs TRBV29-1 and TRBJ2-7; D is perhaps TRBD1 (5 bases). CDR3 size: 12 residues. Trimming shortened V by 4 bases and J by 5 bases, and 12 bases separated the two germline ends. Looked up from germline, CDR1 is SQVTM and CDR2 is ANQGSEA. The CDR3 sequence is CSVATDNDEQYF. The CDR3 DNA sequence: TGCAGCGTTGCGACAGATAACGACGAGCAGTACTTC.

This clonotype was seen a few times. The gene calls are TRBV6-5 and TRBJ1-6; D is undetermined. Germline values: CDR1 MNHEY, CDR2 SVGAGI. V lost 6 bases, J lost 7 bases, and 13 bases lay in between. The CDR3 sequence is 14 residues long. In DNA form, the CDR3 reads TGTGCCAGCAGGTCGGGCCTGGCCAATTCACCCCTCCACTTT. Translated, it gives CASRSGLANSPLHF.

This clonotype was detected only a few times. V and J are TRBV1 and TRBJ2-7; the listed D gene, TRBD2, was not tested against the DNA. TRBV1 is noted as a pseudogene. CDR3 size: 11 residues. CDR3 protein: CTSSPRFEQYF. The CDR3, as DNA: TGCACCAGCAGCCCCCGCTTCGAGCAGTACTTC.

This chain links TRBV6-5 with TRBJ2-7; TRBD2 is a possible D gene (7 bases). CDR1 MNHEY and CDR2 SVGAGI come from the germline V gene. Trimming took 0 bases from V and 6 from J, leaving 12 bases between them. This CDR3 is 14 amino acids long. In DNA, the CDR3 is TGTGCCAGCAGTTACTCGGGGGGGGGCTCCGAGCAGTACTTC. Translating gives CASSYSGGGSEQYF.

The chain has TRBV7-2 and TRBJ1-3; D unclear. The CDR3 extends over 13 amino acids. The ends were cut back, 5 bases at V and 8 bases at J, with 13 bases in the middle. The germline CDR1 and CDR2 sequences are SGHTA and FQGNSA. The CDR3 nucleotides read TGTGCCAGCAGCAGCAATAAAGGAGACACCATATATTTT. It yields the protein CASSSNKGDTIYF.

This clonotype was counted ten times or more. The chain couples TRBV4-1 to TRBJ2-5; 8 bases match TRBD1. Looked up from germline, CDR1 is MGHRA and CDR2 is YSYEKL. After removal of 3 bases from V and 5 bases from J, the junction contained 8 bases not matched to a gene. The CDR3 extends over 15 amino acids. CDR3 in DNA: TGCGCCAGCAGCCAGCCGACAGGGGCGAGGGAGACCCAGTACTTC. This translates into CASSQPTGARETQYF.

The chain is built from TRBV20-1 and TRBJ2-3, with a tentative D call TRBD2 (6 bases). CDR3 length equals 14 residues. Trimming stripped 3 bases from V and 1 base from J, with 11 bases between. CDR1 and CDR2 (germline): DFQATT, SNEGSKA (reference sequence). CDR3 DNA sequence: TGCAGTGCTAGTACGGGGGAGGGCACAGATACGCAGTATTTT. Protein product: CSASTGEGTDTQYF.

The V call is TRBV12-3 or TRBV12-4, the J call TRBJ1-6, with D tentatively TRBD1 (6 bases). The CDR3 covers 14 residues. Trimming left V 6 bases short and J 7 bases short, with 13 bases between. CDR3 protein: CASRTGSVNSPLHF. The DNA for the CDR3 is TGTGCCAGCAGGACAGGTTCGGTGAATTCACCCCTCCACTTT.

This clonotype was seen repeatedly, ten times or more. The chain employs TRBV20-1 and TRBJ1-1; maybe TRBD1 (6 bases). Germline lookup yields CDR1 DFQATT and CDR2 SNEGSKA (reference sequence). The CDR3 contains 11 residues. V was clipped by 4 bases and J by 7 bases, with 10 bases between them. CDR3 protein: CSAMFRGEAFF. The CDR3 nucleotides read TGCAGTGCTATGTTCAGGGGTGAAGCTTTCTTT.

This clonotype has ten or more counts. This rearrangement joins TRBV9 to TRBJ2-2, with D possibly matching TRBD2 (5 bases). The germline V and J ends were trimmed by 5 bases and 2 bases, with 13 bases remaining between them. The CDR3 covers 15 residues. The germline V gene has CDR1 SGDLS and CDR2 YYNGEE. CDR3 sequence reads: CASSWGDTNTGELFF. DNA for the CDR3: TGTGCCAGCAGTTGGGGAGACACCAACACCGGGGAGCTGTTTTTT.

This clonotype was seen only a few times. The J gene is TRBJ1-1, the V gene TRBV5-1; the D is unclear. Germline lookup yields CDR1 SGHRS and CDR2 YFSETQ. Between the trimmed V and J ends, which lost 1 base and 3 bases, there was a span of 7 bases. The CDR3 is made up of 13 amino acids. CDR3 sequence (DNA): TGCGCCAGCAGCTTGCATTTGGACACTGAAGCTTTCTTT. The encoded protein is CASSLHLDTEAFF.

For this clonotype: A much larger clone lies a single base off, so this may be a read error. This chain connects TRBV12-3 or TRBV12-4 to TRBJ1-2, with TRBD1 identical over 7 bases. V gave up 6 bases and J gave up 6 bases; unmatched junction bases: 16. The CDR3 consists of 16 residues. In DNA, the CDR3 is TGTGCCAGCAGCCTCATACGGGACAGCAGAAACGATGGCTACACCTTC. Its translation is CASSLIRDSRNDGYTF.

The chain uses TRBV15 and TRBJ2-1; 12 positions match TRBD1. CDR3 size: 16 residues. From germline, CDR1 is LNHNV and CDR2 YYDKDF (reference sequence). With 9 bases clipped from V and 8 bases from J, the junction kept 14 bases outside the gene matches. DNA of the CDR3: TGTGCCACGATGCCGACCCCCGGGACAGGGGGCGATGAGCAGTTCTTC. This translates into CATMPTPGTGGDEQFF.

CDR3 in DNA: TGCAGCGTCGCAGCCCCCGGGACAGACACTGAAGCTTTCTTT. Residues: CSVAAPGTDTEAFF. This chain joins TRBV29-1 and TRBJ1-1; TRBD1 matches at 7 bases. This CDR3 region has 14 residues. V shed 6 bases and J 3 bases; nucleotides not matched to a gene: 10. The germline V gene encodes CDR1 SQVTM and CDR2 ANQGSEA.

This clonotype was seen more than once but under ten times. V usage is TRBV4-2 and J usage is TRBJ2-6, with D unclear. Looked up from germline, CDR1 is LGHNA and CDR2 is YNFKEQ. The V end lost 1 base, the J end lost 4 bases, and 11 bases lay between the germline ends. The CDR3 spans 16 residues. The CDR3 DNA follows: TGTGCCAGCAGCCAAGCTGCGGCAGCGGGGGCCAACGTCCTGACTTTC. Encoded protein: CASSQAAAAGANVLTF.

J is TRBJ2-7 and V is TRBV27, with TRBD1 matching over 7 bases. V dropped 3 bases and J dropped 3; count of bases not matched to a gene: 2. From germline, CDR1 is MNHEY and CDR2 SMNVEV (reference sequence). This CDR3 comprises 13 residues. The CDR3 DNA follows: TGTGCCAGCAGTTTCGCAGGGGGCTACGAGCAGTACTTC. This encodes CASSFAGGYEQYF.

The V and J genes are TRBV6-1 and TRBJ1-1, with D perhaps matching TRBD1 (5 bases). The germline V gene encodes CDR1 MNHNS and CDR2 SASEGT. This CDR3 contains 13 residues. Between the trimmed V and J ends, which lost 1 base and 6 bases, there was a span of 9 bases. CDR3 amino acids: CASSEVGGAEAFF. DNA for the CDR3: TGTGCCAGCAGTGAAGTGGGGGGAGCTGAAGCTTTCTTT.

This clonotype was counted only a few times. The chain has TRBV12-3 or TRBV12-4 and TRBJ1-6; D is perhaps TRBD1 (6 bases). The length of the CDR3 is 14 residues. V was trimmed by 5 bases and J by 5 bases, leaving 10 bases between them. Here the CDR3 DNA reads TGTGCCAGCAGTCCACAGGGTCATAATTCACCCCTCCACTTT. Its protein product is CASSPQGHNSPLHF.